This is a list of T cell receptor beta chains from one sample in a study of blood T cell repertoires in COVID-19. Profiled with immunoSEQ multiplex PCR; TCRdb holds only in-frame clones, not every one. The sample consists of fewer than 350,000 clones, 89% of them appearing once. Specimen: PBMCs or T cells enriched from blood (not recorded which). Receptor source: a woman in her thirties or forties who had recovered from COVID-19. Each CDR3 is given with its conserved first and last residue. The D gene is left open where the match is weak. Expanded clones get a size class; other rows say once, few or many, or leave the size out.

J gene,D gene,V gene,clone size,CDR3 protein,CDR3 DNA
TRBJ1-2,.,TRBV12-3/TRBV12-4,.,CASSLEGRSGYTF,TGTGCCAGCAGTTTGGAGGGAAGGAGCGGCTACACCTTC
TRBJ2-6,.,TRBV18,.,CASSPGQGSSGANVLTF,TGTGCCAGCTCACCCGGGCAGGGAAGCTCTGGGGCCAACGTCCTGACTTTC
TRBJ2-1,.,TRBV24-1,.,CATSTAGLAYNEQFF,TGTGCCACCAGCACGGCGGGGCTCGCCTACAATGAGCAGTTCTTC
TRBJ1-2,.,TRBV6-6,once,CASSDSRNGGYTF,TGTGCCAGCAGTGACAGCCGGAATGGGGGCTACACCTTC
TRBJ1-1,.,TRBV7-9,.,CASSDRQATNTEAFF,TGTGCCAGCAGCGACAGACAGGCCACGAACACTGAAGCTTTCTTT
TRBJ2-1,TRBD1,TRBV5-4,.,CASSRDRGRDNEQFF,TGTGCCAGCAGCCGAGACAGGGGGCGAGATAATGAGCAGTTCTTC
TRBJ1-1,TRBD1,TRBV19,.,CASSPRGQFMNTEAFF,TGTGCCAGTAGTCCCCGGGGACAGTTCATGAACACTGAAGCTTTCTTT
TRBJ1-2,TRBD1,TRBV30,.,CAWSHGTGLRANYGYTF,TGTGCCTGGAGTCACGGGACAGGGCTGAGAGCTAACTATGGCTACACCTTC
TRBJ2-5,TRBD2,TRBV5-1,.,CASSPLAGGLQETQYF,TGCGCCAGCAGCCCACTAGCGGGGGGCCTCCAAGAGACCCAGTACTTC
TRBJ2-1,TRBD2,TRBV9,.,CASSVRSSGGAVEQFF,TGTGCCAGCAGCGTACGGTCTAGCGGGGGGGCGGTAGAGCAGTTCTTC